The rows below give T cell receptor beta chains drawn from one sample of a study of T cell responses to AZD1222 COVID-19 vaccine. This table comes from immunoSEQ multiplex PCR, and its TCRdb copy is limited to in-frame clones, with some not included. The sample has roughly 180,000 clones; approximately 90% are singletons. The starting material was peripheral blood, obtained 28 days after the second AZD1222 dose. The origin of the receptors is an adult who received the AZD1222 COVID-19 vaccine. The CDR3 runs from the conserved cysteine through the conserved F or W. D genes are given only for firm matches. Size is omitted from some rows. Given values are once, few, many or a class for expanded clones.

j_gene | v_gene | d_gene | abundance | CDR3aa | CDR3nt
TRBJ2-7 | TRBV4-3 | TRBD1 | NA | CASSPKQGDEQYF | TGCGCCAGCAGCCCCAAGCAGGGGGACGAGCAGTACTTC
TRBJ2-3 | TRBV11-2 | TRBD2 | NA | CASSFGPGSSGRAVHTQYF | TGTGCCAGCAGCTTTGGCCCGGGGAGTAGCGGGAGGGCGGTTCATACGCAGTATTTT
TRBJ1-4 | TRBV25-1 | TRBD1 | NA | CASSGTGDSTNEKLFF | TGTGCCAGCAGTGGGACAGGGGACTCAACTAATGAAAAACTGTTTTTT
TRBJ2-5 | TRBV7-2 | TRBD1 | NA | CASSSQTGGQETQYF | TGTGCCAGCAGCTCGCAAACAGGGGGCCAGGAGACCCAGTACTTC
TRBJ2-4 | TRBV28 | NA | NA | CASSPVGAVAKNIQYF | TGTGCCAGCAGCCCCGTCGGAGCGGTGGCCAAAAACATTCAGTACTTC
TRBJ2-1 | TRBV7-9 | NA | NA | CASSYRAGGDDEQFF | TGTGCCAGCAGCTACAGGGCCGGAGGTGACGATGAGCAGTTCTTC
TRBJ1-6 | TRBV5-1 | NA | NA | CASSLAVGSPLHF | TGCGCCAGCAGCTTGGCGGTGGGCTCACCCCTCCACTTT
TRBJ1-5 | TRBV19 | NA | once | CAIRVGGQPQHF | TGTGCCATTAGGGTCGGGGGTCAGCCCCAGCATTTT
TRBJ2-7 | TRBV5-8 | NA | NA | CASSLALRYLDRSYEQYF | TGTGCCAGCAGCTTGGCCCTGAGATATCTCGACAGGTCCTACGAGCAGTACTTC
TRBJ2-4 | TRBV28 | NA | NA | CASRGLAKNIQYF | TGTGCCAGTCGGGGTCTAGCCAAAAACATTCAGTACTTC
TRBJ2-1 | TRBV11-3 | NA | few | CASSLDAPPQFF | TGTGCCAGCAGCTTAGACGCGCCCCCTCAGTTCTTC
TRBJ1-1 | TRBV7-3 | NA | NA | CASRRQPNTEAFF | TGTGCCAGCAGGAGACAGCCGAACACTGAAGCTTTCTTT
TRBJ2-3 | TRBV19 | TRBD2 | NA | CASSRLAGTDTQYF | TGTGCCAGTAGTAGGCTAGCGGGCACAGATACGCAGTATTTT
TRBJ1-4 | TRBV28 | NA | NA | CASGPRTVTNEKLFF | TGTGCCAGCGGCCCCCGGACAGTTACTAATGAAAAACTGTTTTTT
TRBJ2-1 | TRBV5-5 | NA | once | CASSFQTSLNEQFF | TGTGCCAGCAGCTTCCAGACTAGTTTGAATGAGCAGTTCTTC
TRBJ2-3 | TRBV6-4 | TRBD1 | once | CASHVRGRPINVDTQYF | TGTGCCAGCCACGTGAGGGGGCGCCCAATTAATGTAGATACGCAGTATTTT
TRBJ1-1 | TRBV4-1 | TRBD1 | NA | CASSQATGSRMNTEAFF | TGCGCCAGCAGCCAAGCGACAGGGTCTAGGATGAACACTGAAGCTTTCTTT
TRBJ1-1 | TRBV28 | NA | many | CASSPPSLNTEAFF | TGTGCCAGCAGTCCGCCGTCCTTGAACACTGAAGCTTTCTTT
TRBJ2-3 | TRBV5-1 | TRBD1 | NA | CASSSRGRTDTQYF | TGCGCCAGCAGCAGTAGGGGGCGCACAGATACGCAGTATTTT
TRBJ2-1 | TRBV5-4 | TRBD1 | NA | CASSYPPGQGKNEQFF | TGTGCCAGCAGCTACCCACCGGGACAGGGAAAGAATGAGCAGTTCTTC
TRBJ2-7 | TRBV2 | TRBD2 | NA | CASKKASGSDEQYF | TGTGCCAGCAAGAAGGCTAGCGGGAGCGACGAGCAGTACTTC
TRBJ2-7 | TRBV5-1 | NA | NA | CASSLGTPPDEQYF | TGCGCCAGCAGCCTCGGGACACCCCCCGACGAGCAGTACTTC
TRBJ2-7 | TRBV7-2 | TRBD2 | NA | CASSLGKRGNYEQYF | TGTGCCAGCAGCTTAGGGAAGCGGGGCAACTACGAGCAGTACTTC
TRBJ2-7 | TRBV11-3 | NA | NA | CASSGTRDKTYEQYF | TGTGCCAGCAGCGGTACTCGGGACAAGACCTACGAGCAGTACTTC
TRBJ2-4 | TRBV28 | NA | NA | CASSLSQPNIQYF | TGTGCCAGCAGTTTGTCCCAGCCCAACATTCAGTACTTC
TRBJ2-2 | TRBV5-4 | NA | NA | CASTPGGAGLTGELFF | TGTGCCAGCACCCCGGGCGGGGCAGGACTCACCGGGGAGCTGTTTTTT
TRBJ1-4 | TRBV18 | NA | NA | CASSRTAGGNEKLFF | TGTGCCAGCTCACGCACGGCCGGGGGTAATGAAAAACTGTTTTTT
TRBJ1-4 | TRBV28 | TRBD1 | NA | CASSPGDRGHEKLFF | TGTGCCAGCAGTCCGGGAGACAGGGGGCATGAAAAACTGTTTTTT
TRBJ2-1 | TRBV20-1 | NA | NA | CSGITYNEQFF | TGCAGTGGGATTACTTACAATGAGCAGTTCTTC
TRBJ1-6 | TRBV4-3 | NA | NA | CASSHLTPGLDSPLHF | TGCGCCAGCAGCCATCTGACCCCCGGGCTTGATTCACCCCTCCACTTT
TRBJ1-1 | TRBV2 | NA | NA | CASSPLGYTEAFF | TGTGCCAGCAGTCCTCTAGGGTACACTGAAGCTTTCTTT
TRBJ2-1 | TRBV5-4 | NA | NA | CASSLVVPNEQFF | TGTGCCAGCAGCTTGGTTGTCCCCAATGAGCAGTTCTTC
TRBJ2-3 | TRBV28 | NA | NA | CASSSSSEHRYTQYF | TGTGCCAGCAGCTCCTCCTCTGAGCATCGGTACACGCAGTATTTT
TRBJ2-3 | TRBV5-1 | TRBD2 | NA | CASSLRSGTTDTQYF | TGCGCCAGCAGCTTGCGGAGCGGGACCACAGATACGCAGTATTTT
TRBJ2-7 | TRBV19 | TRBD1 | NA | CASGRPGTGMVYEQYF | TGTGCCAGTGGACGGCCCGGGACAGGGATGGTCTACGAGCAGTACTTC
TRBJ2-2 | TRBV7-8 | TRBD2 | NA | CASSRKAGTSENTGELFF | TGTGCCAGCAGCCGCAAGGCCGGGACTAGCGAGAACACCGGGGAGCTGTTTTTT
TRBJ1-5 | TRBV18 | NA | NA | CASSPNMDGGQPQHF | TGTGCCAGCTCACCCAACATGGATGGGGGTCAGCCCCAGCATTTT
TRBJ2-7 | TRBV15 | TRBD1 | NA | CATSSEVTGGSYEQYF | TGTGCCACCAGCAGCGAGGTGACAGGGGGGTCCTACGAGCAGTACTTC
TRBJ2-3 | TRBV4-2 | TRBD2 | NA | CASSQEAGGPDTQYF | TGTGCCAGCAGCCAAGAAGCGGGAGGGCCAGATACGCAGTATTTT
TRBJ2-7 | TRBV18 | NA | NA | CASSPGTGLDEQYF | TGTGCCAGCTCACCAGGTACAGGGTTAGACGAGCAGTACTTC
TRBJ2-1 | TRBV5-4 | TRBD2 | NA | CASSVREGLSGRGEQFF | TGTGCCAGCAGTGTTCGAGAGGGGCTAAGCGGGAGGGGTGAGCAGTTCTTC
TRBJ2-5 | TRBV9 | NA | NA | CASSVMEQETQYF | TGTGCCAGCAGCGTTATGGAGCAAGAGACCCAGTACTTC
TRBJ2-1 | TRBV7-8 | TRBD2 | NA | CASSLWAGGVNEQFF | TGTGCCAGCTCCCTTTGGGCGGGAGGGGTCAATGAGCAGTTCTTC
TRBJ2-1 | TRBV4-1 | NA | once | CASSRLESELPEQFF | TGCGCCAGCAGCCGCCTTGAAAGCGAGCTCCCTGAGCAGTTCTTC
TRBJ1-3 | TRBV28 | NA | NA | CASSQSGQPARNTIYF | TGTGCCAGCAGCCAATCTGGACAGCCGGCTCGAAACACCATATATTTT
TRBJ2-1 | TRBV19 | NA | NA | CASSPDSGSYNEQFF | TGTGCCAGTAGTCCCGACTCTGGCTCCTACAATGAGCAGTTCTTC
TRBJ2-7 | TRBV6-2/TRBV6-3 | NA | NA | CASSPGHIGYEQYF | TGTGCCAGCAGCCCTGGACACATAGGATACGAGCAGTACTTC
TRBJ1-2 | TRBV9 | NA | NA | CASSVSSHYGYTF | TGTGCCAGCAGCGTGTCCTCCCACTATGGCTACACCTTC